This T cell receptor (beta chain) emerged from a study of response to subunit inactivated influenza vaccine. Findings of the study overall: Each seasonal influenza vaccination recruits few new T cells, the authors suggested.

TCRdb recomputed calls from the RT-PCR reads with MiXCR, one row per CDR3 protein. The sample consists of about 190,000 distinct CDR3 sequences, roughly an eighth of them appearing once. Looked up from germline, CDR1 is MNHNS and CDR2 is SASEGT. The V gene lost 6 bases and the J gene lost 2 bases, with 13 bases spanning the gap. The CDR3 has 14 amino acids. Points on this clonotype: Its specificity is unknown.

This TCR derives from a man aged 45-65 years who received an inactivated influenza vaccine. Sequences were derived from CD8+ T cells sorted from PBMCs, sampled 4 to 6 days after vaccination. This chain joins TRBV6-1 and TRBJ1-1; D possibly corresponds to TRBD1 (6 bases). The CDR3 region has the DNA TGTGCCAGCAGCCTCACAGGGACCAACACTGAAGCTTTCTTT. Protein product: CASSLTGTNTEAFF.